This T cell receptor beta chain was sequenced in a study of long-term antiretroviral therapy in people with HIV. Study-level results: Among HIV repertoires, CDR3 length ranges were narrower than those of controls. All time points showed a repertoire dominated by clones expanded before ART.

Runs used v3.0 of the immunoSEQ assay and were done at survey level. In sequencing, roughly 40,000-50,000 T-cell genomes per sample were targeted. The data were produced by immunoSEQ multiplex PCR, yet TCRdb's version contains in-frame clones alone and is incomplete. Here the sample spans fewer than 40,000 clones, roughly 83% being singletons. With respect to this clone: The antigen remains undetermined.

Before DNA extraction, roughly 0.9-11 million cryopreserved PBMC were held in the samples. This specimen was unsorted PBMCs, taken 1.9 years after starting antiretroviral therapy. The source is a man aged 18 to 35 with HIV.

CDR3 bases: TGTGCCTGGAGTGTATTAACTATTGGGCAGCCCCAGCATTTT. This codes for CAWSVLTIGQPQHF. The chain combines TRBV30 with TRBJ1-5; D unclear. Deletions cut 0 bases from V and 7 bases from J, with 13 bases between. This CDR3 is 14 amino acids long. CDR1 is GTSNPN and CDR2 is SVGIG in the germline V gene (reference sequence).